This is a list of T cell receptor beta chains from one sample in a study of blood T cell repertoires in COVID-19. Profiling relied on immunoSEQ multiplex PCR, and the TCRdb table lists in-frame clones only, not all of them. The table has under 300,000 clones, approximately 80% seen once. The sequencing sample was made of peripheral blood. The origin of the receptors is a middle-aged woman who had recovered from COVID-19. Each CDR3 is given with its conserved first and last residue. A D gene is named only where the DNA matches it firmly. Not all rows give a size; the values are once, few, many and, for expanded clones, a class.

D: TRBD1; J: TRBJ1-1; V: TRBV10-3; size: -; CDR3: CAITESPGGNTEAFF; DNA: TGTGCCATCACTGAGTCACCAGGGGGCAACACTGAAGCTTTCTTT
D: -; J: TRBJ2-7; V: TRBV4-1; size: few; CDR3: CASSQLDLGFSYEQYF; DNA: TGCGCCAGCAGCCAACTAGACTTGGGTTTTTCCTACGAGCAGTACTTC
D: -; J: TRBJ2-1; V: TRBV6-1; size: -; CDR3: CASSERSASGNEQFF; DNA: TGTGCCAGCAGTGAACGAAGCGCCTCTGGCAATGAGCAGTTCTTC
D: TRBD1; J: TRBJ2-1; V: TRBV5-6; size: -; CDR3: CASSKTGSSYNEQFF; DNA: TGTGCCAGCAGCAAGACAGGGAGCTCCTACAATGAGCAGTTCTTC
D: -; J: TRBJ1-4; V: TRBV18; size: -; CDR3: CASSRDTNEKLFF; DNA: TGTGCCAGCTCACGGGACACCAATGAAAAACTGTTTTTT
D: -; J: TRBJ2-7; V: TRBV7-6; size: -; CDR3: CASSLNRMDEQYF; DNA: TGTGCCAGCAGCTTGAACAGGATGGACGAGCAGTACTTC
D: -; J: TRBJ1-2; V: TRBV6-5; size: -; CDR3: CASSYDKLNYGYTF; DNA: TGTGCCAGCAGTTACGACAAACTGAACTATGGCTACACCTTC
D: TRBD2; J: TRBJ2-3; V: TRBV11-3; size: -; CDR3: CASSSGQTSGTDTQYF; DNA: TGTGCCAGCAGCTCCGGCCAGACTAGCGGAACAGATACGCAGTATTTT
D: -; J: TRBJ1-4; V: TRBV5-1; size: -; CDR3: CASSLESRELFF; DNA: TGCGCCAGCAGCTTGGAGTCCCGCGAACTGTTTTTT
D: -; J: TRBJ1-1; V: TRBV5-1; size: once; CDR3: CASSFGGTLAEAFF; DNA: TGCGCCAGCAGCTTTGGGGGGACCCTCGCTGAAGCTTTCTTT
D: TRBD1; J: TRBJ1-5; V: TRBV19; size: once; CDR3: CASRATGVNQPQHF; DNA: TGTGCCAGTAGGGCGACAGGGGTCAATCAGCCCCAGCATTTT
D: TRBD1; J: TRBJ2-1; V: TRBV28; size: -; CDR3: CASSLSGQGSNEQFF; DNA: TGTGCCAGCAGTTTATCGGGACAGGGGTCGAATGAGCAGTTCTTC
D: TRBD1; J: TRBJ1-5; V: TRBV15; size: -; CDR3: CATSRDRTGVNQPQHF; DNA: TGTGCCACCAGCAGAGATAGGACAGGGGTCAATCAGCCCCAGCATTTT
D: -; J: TRBJ2-2; V: TRBV2; size: -; CDR3: CASKGDSGTGELFF; DNA: TGTGCCAGCAAGGGCGATTCGGGGACCGGGGAGCTGTTTTTT
D: TRBD1; J: TRBJ2-1; V: TRBV5-4; size: once; CDR3: CASSPGTGDSYEQFF; DNA: TGTGCCAGCAGCCCGGGGACAGGGGATAGCTATGAGCAGTTCTTC
D: TRBD2; J: TRBJ2-1; V: TRBV28; size: -; CDR3: CASRLAGGLVGEQFF; DNA: TGTGCCAGCAGGTTAGCGGGGGGGCTCGTCGGTGAGCAGTTCTTC
D: TRBD1; J: TRBJ2-7; V: TRBV9; size: -; CDR3: CASSAQPGQGRYEQYF; DNA: TGTGCCAGCAGCGCCCAGCCGGGACAGGGCCGCTACGAGCAGTACTTC
D: -; J: TRBJ2-7; V: TRBV27; size: -; CDR3: CASSLKQGYEQYF; DNA: TGTGCCAGCAGTTTAAAACAGGGTTACGAGCAGTACTTC
D: TRBD1; J: TRBJ1-2; V: TRBV2; size: once; CDR3: CASSEGQGDFYGYTF; DNA: TGTGCCAGCAGTGAAGGACAGGGCGACTTCTATGGCTACACCTTC
D: -; J: TRBJ1-2; V: TRBV20-1; size: -; CDR3: CSASSQGHPGGYTF; DNA: TGCAGTGCTAGTTCACAGGGCCATCCCGGGGGCTACACCTTC
D: -; J: TRBJ2-5; V: TRBV11-3; size: once; CDR3: CASSLAAEAQYF; DNA: TGTGCCAGCAGCTTAGCTGCGGAGGCCCAGTACTTC
D: -; J: TRBJ1-3; V: TRBV9; size: -; CDR3: CASSAGHNSGNTIYF; DNA: TGTGCCAGCAGCGCGGGTCACAACTCTGGAAACACCATATATTTT
D: TRBD1; J: TRBJ1-1; V: TRBV6-6; size: -; CDR3: CASSPRTGNTEAFF; DNA: TGTGCCAGCAGCCCCCGGACAGGGAACACTGAAGCTTTCTTT
D: TRBD1; J: TRBJ1-6; V: TRBV6-2/TRBV6-3; size: -; CDR3: CASSKAQGAGNSPLHF; DNA: TGTGCCAGCAGTAAAGCACAGGGGGCAGGGAATTCACCCCTCCACTTT
D: -; J: TRBJ2-6; V: TRBV3-1/TRBV3-2; size: -; CDR3: CASSAQGTGANVLTF; DNA: TGTGCCAGCAGCGCCCAGGGGACTGGGGCCAACGTCCTGACTTTC
D: -; J: TRBJ1-5; V: TRBV18; size: -; CDR3: CASSPGGNQPQHF; DNA: TGTGCCAGCTCCCCGGGTGGCAATCAGCCCCAGCATTTT
D: TRBD1; J: TRBJ1-2; V: TRBV25-1; size: -; CDR3: CASSDPRQGSPGYGYTF; DNA: TGTGCCAGCAGTGATCCGAGACAGGGGAGCCCTGGGTATGGCTACACCTTC
D: TRBD2; J: TRBJ2-3; V: TRBV30; size: -; CDR3: CAWEAGGLDTQYF; DNA: TGTGCCTGGGAAGCGGGGGGGTTGGATACGCAGTATTTT
D: -; J: TRBJ2-7; V: TRBV24-1; size: -; CDR3: CATSVPGTYEQYF; DNA: TGTGCCACCAGTGTACCGGGAACCTACGAGCAGTACTTC
D: -; J: TRBJ1-1; V: TRBV3-1/TRBV3-2; size: -; CDR3: CASSPTFRGHTEAFF; DNA: TGTGCCAGCAGCCCGACGTTCAGGGGACACACTGAAGCTTTCTTT
D: -; J: TRBJ1-4; V: TRBV4-3; size: -; CDR3: CASSQVSIDRYNEKLFF; DNA: TGCGCCAGCAGCCAAGTAAGCATAGACAGGTATAATGAAAAACTGTTTTTT
D: TRBD2; J: TRBJ2-7; V: TRBV18; size: -; CDR3: CASLSGGALEQYF; DNA: TGTGCCAGCCTTAGCGGGGGGGCTCTCGAGCAGTACTTC
D: -; J: TRBJ1-4; V: TRBV9; size: -; CDR3: CASSVALGVGEKLFF; DNA: TGTGCCAGCAGCGTAGCTCTAGGGGTTGGTGAAAAACTGTTTTTT
D: TRBD1; J: TRBJ2-7; V: TRBV6-5; size: -; CDR3: CASSYAGTEGYEQYF; DNA: TGTGCCAGCAGTTACGCCGGGACAGAAGGCTACGAGCAGTACTTC
D: -; J: TRBJ1-6; V: TRBV18; size: few; CDR3: CASSPLLGGDSPLHF; DNA: TGTGCCAGCTCACCCCTCCTCGGAGGAGATTCACCCCTCCACTTT
D: -; J: TRBJ1-2; V: TRBV18; size: -; CDR3: CASSSTTENYGYTF; DNA: TGTGCCAGCTCATCCACGACGGAGAACTATGGCTACACCTTC
D: -; J: TRBJ2-7; V: TRBV11-3; size: -; CDR3: CASPDSGLQSYEQYF; DNA: TGTGCCAGTCCCGATTCGGGACTCCAGTCCTACGAGCAGTACTTC
D: TRBD1; J: TRBJ1-4; V: TRBV10-3; size: few; CDR3: CAISAARGKEKLFF; DNA: TGTGCCATCAGTGCTGCCAGGGGGAAAGAAAAACTGTTTTTT
D: -; J: TRBJ1-2; V: TRBV7-9; size: many; CDR3: CASSLVTGRGYTF; DNA: TGTGCCAGCAGCTTAGTCACAGGACGGGGCTACACCTTC
D: -; J: TRBJ1-1; V: TRBV12-3/TRBV12-4; size: -; CDR3: CASSLTGVTEAFF; DNA: TGTGCCAGCAGTTTGACGGGGGTGACTGAAGCTTTCTTT